This TCR beta chain derives from a study of T-cell memory formation after mild COVID-19. Study background: TCR clusters mostly belonged to single donors.

5'RACE with constant-segment primers yielded barcoded, UMI-tagged TCR alpha and TCR beta cDNA libraries. TCRdb re-derived calls from the 5' RACE reads in MiXCR, one entry per CDR3 protein. The sample includes 250,000 to 350,000 distinct CDR3 sequences, roughly an eighth of them seen just once. This clonotype was detected a few times. Its target is not known. General study points: Proof of SARS-CoV-2 specificity was absent for the second-wave clones that crested on day 37. Clones contracting day 15 to 85 were balanced CD4/CD8; later expanders leaned CD4+.

The sample taken for sequencing was PBMCs or a T cell subset sorted from them (not recorded which). This TCR came from a man younger than 35 who had mild COVID-19 (a few samples of this study predate the infection). Cell type and time point are not known.

CDR3: CSVDEGANTEAFF. The CDR3 DNA sequence: TGCAGCGTTGATGAGGGGGCGAACACTGAAGCTTTCTTT. The chain carries TRBV29-1 and TRBJ1-1, with 7 nucleotides matching TRBD1. The junction had 2 bases not matched to a gene; V was cut back by 3 bases and J by 1 base. The germline V gene has CDR1 SQVTM and CDR2 ANQGSEA. The CDR3 is made up of 13 amino acids. Variable domain in full (rest from reference TRBV29-1 and TRBJ1-1): SAVISQKPSRDICQRGTSLTIQCQVDSQVTMMFWYRQQPGQSLTLIATANQGSEATYESGFVIDKFPISRPNLTFSTLTVSNMSPEDSSIYLCSVDEGANTEAFFGQGTRLTVV.